This T cell receptor beta chain was identified during a study of cytomegalovirus exposure and HLA in healthy donors. The germline V gene has CDR1 SGHTS and CDR2 YDEGEE. The CDR3 sequence is 14 residues long. V lost 2 bases, J lost 1 base, and 9 bases lay in between. The PCR was carried out with 60 Vbeta primers and 13 Jbeta primers. Sequencing used immunoSEQ multiplex PCR; TCRdb keeps in-frame clones, though not all of them. The data hold about 160,000 clones, with around 76% observed a single time. This clonotype was sampled from a man aged 35-49 years in good health and CMV-seropositive. Material for sequencing was PBMCs. The chain joins TRBV5-8 to TRBJ1-1; no reliable D call. CDR3 in DNA: TGTGCCAGCAGCTTAGGCGGGTGGAACACTGAAGCTTTCTTT. Protein: CASSLGGWNTEAFF.